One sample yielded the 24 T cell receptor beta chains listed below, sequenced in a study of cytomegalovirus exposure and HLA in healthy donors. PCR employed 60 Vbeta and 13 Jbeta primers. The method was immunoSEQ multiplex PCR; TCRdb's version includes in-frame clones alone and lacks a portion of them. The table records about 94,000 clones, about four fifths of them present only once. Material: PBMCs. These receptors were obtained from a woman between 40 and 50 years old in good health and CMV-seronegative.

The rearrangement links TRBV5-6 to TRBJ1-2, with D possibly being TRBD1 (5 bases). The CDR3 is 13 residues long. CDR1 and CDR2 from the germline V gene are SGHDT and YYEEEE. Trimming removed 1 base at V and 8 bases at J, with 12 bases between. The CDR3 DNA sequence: TGTGCCAGCAGCTTGACGGGGGAGGCCGGCTACACCTTC. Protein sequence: CASSLTGEAGYTF.

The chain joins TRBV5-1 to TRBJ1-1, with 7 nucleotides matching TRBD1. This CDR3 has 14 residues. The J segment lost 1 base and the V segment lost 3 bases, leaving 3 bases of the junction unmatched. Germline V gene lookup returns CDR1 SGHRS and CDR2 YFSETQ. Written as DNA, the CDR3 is TGCGCCAGCAGCTCCGGACAGGCGAACACTGAAGCTTTCTTT. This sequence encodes CASSSGQANTEAFF.

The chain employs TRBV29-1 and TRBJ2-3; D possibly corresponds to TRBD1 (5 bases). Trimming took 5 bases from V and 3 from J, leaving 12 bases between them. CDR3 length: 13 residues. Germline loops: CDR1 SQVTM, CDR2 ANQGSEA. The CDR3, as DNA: TGCAGCGTTTTAGGGGATTGGACAGATACGCAGTATTTT. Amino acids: CSVLGDWTDTQYF.

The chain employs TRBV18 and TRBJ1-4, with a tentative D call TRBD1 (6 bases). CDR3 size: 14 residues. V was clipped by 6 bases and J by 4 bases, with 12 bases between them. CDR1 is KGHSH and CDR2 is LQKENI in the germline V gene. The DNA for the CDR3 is TGTGCCAGCTCCCTACAGGGCAATAATGAAAAACTGTTTTTT. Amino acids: CASSLQGNNEKLFF.

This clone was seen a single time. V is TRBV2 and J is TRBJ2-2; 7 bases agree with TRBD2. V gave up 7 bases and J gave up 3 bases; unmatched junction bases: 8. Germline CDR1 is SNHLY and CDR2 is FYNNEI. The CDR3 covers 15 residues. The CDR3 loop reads CASIGASGYTGELFF. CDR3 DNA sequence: TGTGCCAGCATAGGGGCTAGCGGTTACACCGGGGAGCTGTTTTTT.

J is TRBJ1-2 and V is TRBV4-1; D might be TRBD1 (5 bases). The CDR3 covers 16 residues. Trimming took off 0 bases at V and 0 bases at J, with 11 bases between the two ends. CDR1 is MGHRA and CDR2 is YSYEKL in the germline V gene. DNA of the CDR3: TGCGCCAGCAGCCAAGAAGGAACAGGATCTAACTATGGCTACACCTTC. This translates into CASSQEGTGSNYGYTF.

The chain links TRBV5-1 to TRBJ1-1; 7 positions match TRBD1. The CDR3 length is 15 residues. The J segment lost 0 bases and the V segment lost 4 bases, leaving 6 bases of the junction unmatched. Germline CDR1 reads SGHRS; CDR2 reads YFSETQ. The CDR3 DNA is TGCGCCAGCAGCGTGACAGGGTTCATGAACACTGAAGCTTTCTTT. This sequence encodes CASSVTGFMNTEAFF.

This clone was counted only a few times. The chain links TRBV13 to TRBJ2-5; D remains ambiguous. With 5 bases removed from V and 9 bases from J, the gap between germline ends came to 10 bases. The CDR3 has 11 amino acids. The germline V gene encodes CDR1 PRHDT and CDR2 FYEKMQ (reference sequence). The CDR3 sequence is CASSRQTAQYF. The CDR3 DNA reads TGTGCCAGCAGCCGACAAACAGCCCAGTACTTC.

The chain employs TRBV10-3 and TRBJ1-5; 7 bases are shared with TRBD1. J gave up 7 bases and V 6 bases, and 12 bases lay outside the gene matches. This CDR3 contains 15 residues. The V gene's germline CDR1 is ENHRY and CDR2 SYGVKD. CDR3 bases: TGTGCCATCAGGCTCGGGACAGATCCGGGGCAGCCCCAGCATTTT. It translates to CAIRLGTDPGQPQHF.

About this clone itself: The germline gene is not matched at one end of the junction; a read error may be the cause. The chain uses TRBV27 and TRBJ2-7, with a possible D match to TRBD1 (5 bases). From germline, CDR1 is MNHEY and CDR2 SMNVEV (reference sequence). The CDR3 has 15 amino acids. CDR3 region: CASSLRAGFSSEQYF. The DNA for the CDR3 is TGTGCCAGCAGTTTAAGGGCAGGGTTCTCCTCCGAGCAGTACTTC.

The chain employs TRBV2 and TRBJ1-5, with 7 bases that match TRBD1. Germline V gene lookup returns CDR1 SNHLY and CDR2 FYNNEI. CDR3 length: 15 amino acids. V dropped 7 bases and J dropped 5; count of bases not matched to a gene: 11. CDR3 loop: CASTAFYRGDQPQHF. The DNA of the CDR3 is TGTGCCAGCACCGCGTTTTACAGGGGTGATCAGCCCCAGCATTTT.

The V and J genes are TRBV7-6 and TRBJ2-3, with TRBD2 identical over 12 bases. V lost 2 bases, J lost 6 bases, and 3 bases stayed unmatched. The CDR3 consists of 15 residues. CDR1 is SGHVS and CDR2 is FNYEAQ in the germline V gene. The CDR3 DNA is TGTGCCAGCAGCTTAACTAGCGGGGGGACGGATACGCAGTATTTT. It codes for CASSLTSGGTDTQYF.

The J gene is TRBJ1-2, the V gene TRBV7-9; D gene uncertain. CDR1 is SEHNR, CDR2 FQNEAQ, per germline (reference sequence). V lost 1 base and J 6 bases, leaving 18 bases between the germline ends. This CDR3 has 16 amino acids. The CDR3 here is CASSLVPGGGKDGYTF. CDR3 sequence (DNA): TGTGCCAGCAGCTTAGTCCCTGGTGGAGGGAAAGATGGCTACACCTTC.

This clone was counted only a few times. DNA for the CDR3: TGCGCCAGCAGCTTGTCCGGACTTGAAGCTTTCTTT. This sequence encodes CASSLSGLEAFF. V and J are TRBV5-1 and TRBJ1-1; D gene ambiguous. Trimming removed 1 base at V and 7 bases at J, with 8 bases between. Per germline, CDR1 SGHRS and CDR2 YFSETQ. The CDR3 has 12 amino acids.

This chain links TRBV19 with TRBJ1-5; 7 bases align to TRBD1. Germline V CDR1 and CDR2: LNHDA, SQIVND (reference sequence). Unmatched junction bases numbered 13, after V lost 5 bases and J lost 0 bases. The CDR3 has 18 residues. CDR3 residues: CASSPGKGAKHSNQPQHF. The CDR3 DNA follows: TGTGCCAGTAGTCCCGGGAAGGGGGCGAAGCATAGCAATCAGCCCCAGCATTTT.

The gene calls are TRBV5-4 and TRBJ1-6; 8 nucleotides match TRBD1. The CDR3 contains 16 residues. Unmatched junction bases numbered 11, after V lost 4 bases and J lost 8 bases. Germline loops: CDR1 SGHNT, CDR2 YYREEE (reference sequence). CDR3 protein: CASSGVTGGRDSPLHF. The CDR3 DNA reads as TGTGCCAGCAGCGGGGTCACAGGGGGTCGTGATTCACCCCTCCACTTT.

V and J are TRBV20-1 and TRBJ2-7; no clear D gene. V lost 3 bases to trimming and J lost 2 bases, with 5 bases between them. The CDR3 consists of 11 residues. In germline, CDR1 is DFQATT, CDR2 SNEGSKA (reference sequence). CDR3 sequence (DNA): TGCAGTGCTAGGGCCGCCTACGAGCAGTACTTC. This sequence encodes CSARAAYEQYF.

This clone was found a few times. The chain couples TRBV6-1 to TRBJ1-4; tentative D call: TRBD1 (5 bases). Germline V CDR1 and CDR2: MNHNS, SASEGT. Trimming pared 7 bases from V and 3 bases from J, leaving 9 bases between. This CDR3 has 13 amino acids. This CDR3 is CASKGLSNEKLFF. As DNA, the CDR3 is TGTGCCAGCAAGGGGTTGTCTAATGAAAAACTGTTTTTT.

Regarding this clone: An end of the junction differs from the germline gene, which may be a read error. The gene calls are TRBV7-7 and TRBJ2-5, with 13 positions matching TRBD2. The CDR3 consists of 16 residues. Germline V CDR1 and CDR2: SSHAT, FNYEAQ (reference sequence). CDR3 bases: TGTGCTAGCAGCTCGATGGGACTAGCGGGAAAAGAGACCCAGTACTTC. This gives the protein CASSSMGLAGKETQYF.

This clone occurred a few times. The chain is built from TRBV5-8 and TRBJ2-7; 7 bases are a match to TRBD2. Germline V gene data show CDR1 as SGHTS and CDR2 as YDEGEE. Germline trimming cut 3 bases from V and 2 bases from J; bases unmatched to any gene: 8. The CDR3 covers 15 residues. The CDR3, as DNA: TGTGCCAGCAGCTACCTAGCGGCTGGGCCCTACGAGCAGTACTTC. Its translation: CASSYLAAGPYEQYF. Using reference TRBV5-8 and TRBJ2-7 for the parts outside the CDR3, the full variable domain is EAGVTQSPTHLIKTRGQQATLRCSPISGHTSVYWYQQALGLGLQFLLWYDEGEERNRGNFPPRFSGRQFPNYSSELNVNALELEDSALYLCASSYLAAGPYEQYFGPGTRLTVT.

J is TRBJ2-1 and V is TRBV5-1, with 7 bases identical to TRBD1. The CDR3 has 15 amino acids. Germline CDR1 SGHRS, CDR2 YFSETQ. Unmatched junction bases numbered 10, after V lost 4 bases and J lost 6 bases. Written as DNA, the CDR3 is TGCGCCAGCAGCACCACAGGGGTGGGGGCCAATGAGCAGTTCTTC. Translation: CASSTTGVGANEQFF. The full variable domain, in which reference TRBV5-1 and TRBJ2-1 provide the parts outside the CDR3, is KAGVTQTPRYLIKTRGQQVTLSCSPISGHRSVSWYQQTPGQGLQFLFEYFSETQRNKGNFPGRFSGRQFSNSRSEMNVSTLELGDSALYLCASSTTGVGANEQFFGPGTRLTVL.

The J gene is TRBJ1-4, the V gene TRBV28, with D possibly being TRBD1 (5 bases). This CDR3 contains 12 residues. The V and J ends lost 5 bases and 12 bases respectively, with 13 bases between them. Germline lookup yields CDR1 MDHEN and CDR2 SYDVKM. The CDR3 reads CASSLTGGELFF. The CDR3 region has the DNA TGTGCCAGCAGTCTCACGGGAGGGGAACTGTTTTTT.

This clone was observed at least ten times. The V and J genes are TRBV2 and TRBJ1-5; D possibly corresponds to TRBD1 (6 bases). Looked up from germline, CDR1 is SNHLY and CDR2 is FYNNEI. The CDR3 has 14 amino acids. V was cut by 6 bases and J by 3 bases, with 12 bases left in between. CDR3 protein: CASRATGINQPQHF. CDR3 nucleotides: TGTGCCAGCAGGGCTACAGGGATCAATCAGCCCCAGCATTTT.

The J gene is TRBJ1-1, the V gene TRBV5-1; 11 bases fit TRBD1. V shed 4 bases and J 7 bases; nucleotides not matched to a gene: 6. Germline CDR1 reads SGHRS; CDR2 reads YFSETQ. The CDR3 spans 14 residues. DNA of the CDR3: TGCGCCAGCAGCGCGGGACAGGGGGGATTTGAAGCTTTCTTT. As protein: CASSAGQGGFEAFF.